This TCR beta chain is from a study of HIV-infected patients and healthy controls. V gave up 9 bases and J gave up 7 bases; unmatched junction bases: 11. The CDR3 spans 14 residues. Germline V gives CDR1 SGDLS, CDR2 YYNGEE. This clonotype was counted only a few times. TCRdb redid the calling of the 5' RACE reads with MiXCR, one entry per CDR3 protein. The data show 18,000 or so distinct CDR3 sequences, roughly a fifth seen once. The sample comprised CD8+ T cells from blood. The chain has TRBV9 and TRBJ2-1, with 9 bases matching TRBD1. The TCR originated in a human donor in good health. The CDR3 here is CATSTGTGFNEQFF. The DNA for the CDR3 is TGTGCCACCTCGACCGGGACAGGGTTTAATGAGCAGTTCTTC. The full variable domain, with the rest looked up from reference TRBV9 and TRBJ2-1, is DSGVTQTPKHLITATGQRVTLRCSPRSGDLSVYWYQQSLDQGLQFLIQYYNGEERAKGNILERFSAQQFPDLHSELNLSSLELGDSALYFCATSTGTGFNEQFFGPGTRLTVL.